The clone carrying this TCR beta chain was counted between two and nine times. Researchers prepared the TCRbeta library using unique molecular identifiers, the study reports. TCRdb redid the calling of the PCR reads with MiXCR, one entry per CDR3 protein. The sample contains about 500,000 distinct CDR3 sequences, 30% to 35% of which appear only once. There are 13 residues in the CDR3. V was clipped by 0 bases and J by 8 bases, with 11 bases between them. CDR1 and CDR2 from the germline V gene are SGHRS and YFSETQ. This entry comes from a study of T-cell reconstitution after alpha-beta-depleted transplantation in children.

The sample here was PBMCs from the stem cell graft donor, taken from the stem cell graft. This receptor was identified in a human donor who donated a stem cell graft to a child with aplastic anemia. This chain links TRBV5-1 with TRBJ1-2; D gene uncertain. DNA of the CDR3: TGCGCCAGCAGCTTGGGGACGGTCGAAGGCTACACCTTC. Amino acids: CASSLGTVEGYTF.